The 27 T cell receptor beta chains reported below all come from one sample, sequenced in a study of blood T cell repertoires in COVID-19. Profiled with immunoSEQ multiplex PCR; TCRdb holds only in-frame clones, not every one. The top ten hold 0.87% of the sample, which has approximately 290,000 clones, 70% to 85% seen once. Sequencing used peripheral blood. Every receptor here comes from a human donor with COVID-19, enrolled during active disease. The donor label of this sample is uncertain.

This clone appeared once. This chain connects TRBV19 to TRBJ2-7; 7 bases line up with TRBD2. CDR3 length: 16 residues. The J segment lost 0 bases and the V segment lost 6 bases, leaving 11 bases of the junction unmatched. From germline, CDR1 is LNHDA and CDR2 SQIVND (reference sequence). The CDR3 DNA reads as TGTGCCAGTAGGATCAAAAGCGGGACCGGCTCCTACGAGCAGTACTTC. Residues: CASRIKSGTGSYEQYF.

The chain employs TRBV16 and TRBJ2-3; TRBD1 aligns across 9 bases. Germline CDR1 and CDR2: KGHSY and FQNENV. The CDR3 is 15 residues long. The junction had 6 bases not matched to a gene; V was cut back by 4 bases and J by 4 bases. CDR3 region: CASSRPDRGSDTQYF. CDR3 nucleotide sequence: TGTGCCAGCAGCCGTCCGGACAGGGGCTCAGATACGCAGTATTTT.

V and J are TRBV5-5 and TRBJ2-1, with 8 bases matching TRBD2. CDR3 length: 15 residues. The ends lost 0 bases at V and 4 bases at J; junction bases unmatched: 3. Per germline, CDR1 SGHKS and CDR2 YYEKEE (reference sequence). This CDR3 is CASSLDGREYNEQFF. The CDR3 coding sequence is TGTGCCAGCAGCTTGGACGGGAGGGAATACAATGAGCAGTTCTTC.

With regard to this clone: Other DNA sequences in this sample translate to the same CDR3. This chain uses TRBV2 with TRBJ1-1; D remains unclear. Trimming cost V 6 bases and J 3 bases, with 5 bases left between them. The CDR3 is 11 residues long. Germline V lookup: CDR1 SNHLY, CDR2 FYNNEI. CDR3 protein: CASSRDTEAFF. The CDR3 nucleotides read TGTGCCAGCAGCCGAGACACTGAAGCTTTCTTT.

This sequence joins TRBV19 and TRBJ1-5; D is possibly TRBD1 (5 bases). Trimming left V 1 base short and J 4 bases short, with 8 bases between. The CDR3 consists of 14 residues. Looked up from germline, CDR1 is LNHDA and CDR2 is SQIVND (reference sequence). This CDR3 reads CASSIGGINQPQHF. DNA of the CDR3: TGTGCCAGTAGTATAGGGGGCATTAATCAGCCCCAGCATTTT.

The V gene is TRBV28, the J gene TRBJ1-1; TRBD1 agrees at 8 bases. Germline V gene sequence: CDR1 MDHEN, CDR2 SYDVKM. The CDR3 runs 14 residues. The junction had 5 bases not matched to a gene; V was cut back by 8 bases and J by 0 bases. The CDR3 region has the DNA TGTGCCAGCCAGGGGGCAGGAATGAACACTGAAGCTTTCTTT. Amino acid sequence: CASQGAGMNTEAFF.

Only a few counts were recorded for this clone. The chain combines TRBV3-1 (or the pseudogene TRBV3-2) with TRBJ2-1; tentative D call: TRBD2 (5 bases). The germline V gene has CDR1 LGHDT and CDR2 YNNKEL (reference sequence). The CDR3 consists of 15 residues. Trimming took 4 bases from V and 2 from J, leaving 12 bases between them. CDR3 sequence (DNA): TGTGCCAGCAGCCGGGCGGGTGGGGCCTACAATGAGCAGTTCTTC. It specifies CASSRAGGAYNEQFF.

This chain joins TRBV6-5 and TRBJ1-2; no definite D call. CDR3 size: 15 residues. Trimming removed 2 bases from V and 7 bases from J, with 17 bases in between. Per the germline V gene, CDR1 is MNHEY and CDR2 is SVGAGI. The CDR3 region is CASSYRQVDRGGYTF. Written as DNA, the CDR3 is TGTGCCAGCAGTTACCGGCAGGTGGATCGTGGTGGCTACACCTTC.

The V and J genes are TRBV27 and TRBJ1-5, with 7 bases fitting TRBD1. This CDR3 contains 14 residues. The trim removed 8 bases at V and 2 bases at J, leaving 6 bases unmatched. Germline V gene sequence: CDR1 MNHEY, CDR2 SMNVEV (reference sequence). CDR3 nucleotides: TGTGCCAGCGCGGGGGGGACAGGCAATCAGCCCCAGCATTTT. Protein sequence: CASAGGTGNQPQHF.

The V gene is TRBV9, the J gene TRBJ2-3; 8 positions agree with TRBD1. This CDR3 spans 15 amino acids. V lost 0 bases, J lost 6 bases, and 6 bases stayed unmatched. Germline CDR1 is SGDLS and CDR2 is YYNGEE. The DNA for the CDR3 is TGTGCCAGCAGCGTAGTGGGGCAGGGGGCGGATACGCAGTATTTT. This encodes CASSVVGQGADTQYF.

This clone has only a few counts. This chain uses TRBV19 with TRBJ1-1; D possibly corresponds to TRBD1 (6 bases). CDR1 and CDR2 from the germline V gene are LNHDA and SQIVND (reference sequence). This CDR3 is built from 19 residues. V lost 6 bases to trimming and J lost 0 bases, with 26 bases between them. As DNA, the CDR3 is TGTGCCAGTAGGAGGGCGGGGGGCCCCGACCCGTATGTGAACACTGAAGCTTTCTTT. Translation gives CASRRAGGPDPYVNTEAFF.

The chain joins TRBV28 to TRBJ2-1, with D maybe TRBD2 (6 bases). The CDR3 length is 13 residues. Trimming stripped 6 bases from V and 6 bases from J, with 12 bases between. Germline-derived CDR1 and CDR2 are MDHEN and SYDVKM. In DNA form, the CDR3 reads TGTGCCAGCAGATATGGGACTCTCAATGAGCAGTTCTTC. Its translation: CASRYGTLNEQFF.

The chain couples TRBV5-5 to TRBJ1-6; no clear D. The germline gives CDR1 SGHKS, CDR2 YYEKEE (reference sequence). With 0 bases removed from V and 5 bases from J, the gap between germline ends came to 6 bases. The CDR3 extends over 14 amino acids. The DNA of the CDR3 is TGTGCCAGCAGCTTGGGGCAGAATAATTCACCCCTCCACTTT. Protein: CASSLGQNNSPLHF. The variable domain in full, completed from reference TRBV5-5 and TRBJ1-6, reads DAGVTQSPTHLIKTRGQQVTLRCSPISGHKSVSWYQQVLGQGPQFIFQYYEKEERGRGNFPDRFSARQFPNYSSELNVNALLLGDSALYLCASSLGQNNSPLHFGNGTRLTVT.

This rearrangement joins TRBV19 to TRBJ2-7, with a possible D match to TRBD1 (5 bases). The CDR3 length is 13 residues. V lost 2 bases, J lost 4 bases, and 9 bases lay in between. CDR1 is LNHDA, CDR2 SQIVND, per germline (reference sequence). The CDR3 region has the DNA TGTGCCAGTAGTATACAGGGTAGTTACGAGCAGTACTTC. As protein: CASSIQGSYEQYF.

This clone has just a few counts. The chain carries TRBV7-6 and TRBJ1-1, with D uncertain. V gave up 4 bases and J gave up 0 bases, with 12 bases separating them. CDR1 SGHVS and CDR2 FNYEAQ come from the germline V gene. The CDR3 length is 15 residues. The CDR3 bases are TGTGCCAGCAGCTATCGACTGAGGTTGAACACTGAAGCTTTCTTT. This encodes CASSYRLRLNTEAFF.

This chain links TRBV21-1 with TRBJ1-2. TRBV21-1 represents a pseudogene. The CDR3 length is 16 residues. The CDR3 loop is CASSKGGGKLLYGYTF. The CDR3 bases are TGTGCCAGCAGCAAAGGGGGGGGAAAGCTTCTCTATGGCTACACCTTC.

This clone was observed a few times. This chain connects TRBV2 to TRBJ1-1, with D unresolved. V was pared by 8 bases and J by 2 bases, with 15 bases between. CDR1 is SNHLY and CDR2 is FYNNEI in the germline V gene. The CDR3 spans 14 residues. The CDR3 spells CASVNSYTNTEAFF. The CDR3 coding sequence is TGTGCCAGCGTAAACAGTTACACTAACACTGAAGCTTTCTTT.

The genes are TRBV3-1 (or the pseudogene TRBV3-2) and TRBJ1-2; 7 nucleotides agree with TRBD1. CDR1 and CDR2 (germline): LGHDT, YNNKEL (reference sequence). The junction had 11 bases not matched to a gene; V was cut back by 1 base and J by 6 bases. The CDR3 sequence is 16 residues long. The CDR3 loop is CASSQVGRGDSDGYTF. Written as DNA, the CDR3 is TGTGCCAGCAGCCAAGTCGGCAGGGGGGATTCGGATGGCTACACCTTC.

The J gene is TRBJ1-1, the V gene TRBV5-1, with 7 bases fitting TRBD1. Per germline, CDR1 SGHRS and CDR2 YFSETQ. The J segment lost 1 base and the V segment lost 0 bases, leaving 12 bases of the junction unmatched. This CDR3 spans 18 amino acids. CDR3 sequence: CASSLEGQSIGGNTEAFF. The CDR3 DNA reads TGCGCCAGCAGCTTGGAGGGACAGTCCATTGGGGGGAACACTGAAGCTTTCTTT.

The gene calls are TRBV7-8 and TRBJ2-7, with 14 positions matching TRBD2. CDR1 and CDR2 (germline): SGHVS, FQNEAQ. The junction had 11 bases not matched to a gene; V was cut back by 7 bases and J by 12 bases. The CDR3 runs to 14 residues. The CDR3 sequence: CASTEGLAGATGYF. The CDR3 nucleotides are TGTGCCAGCACCGAGGGACTAGCGGGAGCGACGGGGTACTTC. The whole variable domain, filled in from reference TRBV7-8 and TRBJ2-7, reads GAGVSQSPRYKVAKRGQDVALRCDPISGHVSLFWYQQALGQGPEFLTYFQNEAQLDKSGLPSDRFFAERPEGSVSTLKIQRTQQEDSAVYLCASTEGLAGATGYFGPGTRLTVT.

This clone was seen more than once but under ten times. The genes are TRBV18 and TRBJ2-1; 7 nucleotides match TRBD2. The CDR3 has 15 amino acids. Per the germline V gene, CDR1 is KGHSH and CDR2 is LQKENI. The ends lost 2 bases at V and 4 bases at J; junction bases unmatched: 5. The CDR3 loop is CASSPDGRHYNEQFF. The CDR3 DNA reads as TGTGCCAGCTCACCAGACGGGAGGCATTACAATGAGCAGTTCTTC.

The rearrangement joins TRBV18 to TRBJ1-2; D not resolved. There are 13 residues in the CDR3. The V end was cut by 5 bases, the J end by 0 bases, with 7 bases between. Looked up from germline, CDR1 is KGHSH and CDR2 is LQKENI. The CDR3 bases are TGTGCCAGCTCAGGTCAGACTAACTATGGCTACACCTTC. Its protein is CASSGQTNYGYTF.

This clone was observed a handful of times. The V call is TRBV7-9, the J call TRBJ2-7; the D gene is possibly TRBD1 (6 bases). The germline V and J ends were trimmed by 4 bases and 6 bases, with 19 bases remaining between them. CDR1 SEHNR and CDR2 FQNEAQ come from the germline V gene (reference sequence). CDR3 length equals 15 residues. The CDR3 region has the DNA TGTGCCAGCAGCTCCGATGGGGGCCCCTTGGTCGAGCAGTACTTC. This codes for CASSSDGGPLVEQYF. The variable domain in full, with the rest retrieved from reference TRBV7-9 and TRBJ2-7, is DTGVSQNPRHKITKRGQNVTFRCDPISEHNRLYWYRQTLGQGPEFLTYFQNEAQLEKSRLLSDRFSAERPKGSFSTLEIQRTEQGDSAMYLCASSSDGGPLVEQYFGPGTRLTVT.

The chain employs TRBV4-3 and TRBJ2-2; 10 bases map to TRBD2. Unmatched junction bases numbered 15, after V lost 4 bases and J lost 7 bases. CDR3 length equals 18 residues. Germline CDR1 reads LGHNA; CDR2 reads YSLEER. The DNA for the CDR3 is TGCGCCAGCAGCCTTTTTTTGGCTAGCGGGAGAGGGGTCGGGGAGCTGTTTTTT. Translating it yields CASSLFLASGRGVGELFF.

This chain joins TRBV14 and TRBJ2-7; D possibly corresponds to TRBD1 (5 bases). Germline assignment: CDR1 SGHDN and CDR2 FVKESK. This CDR3 spans 15 amino acids. V shed 4 bases and J shed 3 bases, with 16 bases lying between them. CDR3 coding DNA: TGTGCCAGCAGCCCACACGGAGAAGGGGACTACGAGCAGTACTTC. The encoded protein is CASSPHGEGDYEQYF.

The CDR3 reads CAISGVEAAQPQHF. The CDR3 nucleotides read TGTGCCATCAGTGGGGTAGAGGCGGCCCAGCCCCAGCATTTT. The genes are TRBV10-3 and TRBJ1-5; D ambiguous. The germline V gene has CDR1 ENHRY and CDR2 SYGVKD. V dropped 4 bases and J dropped 7 bases, with 14 bases sitting between them. This CDR3 region has 14 residues.

This clone was detected only a few times. The CDR3 DNA reads TGTGCCTGGAGTGTACGGTCCACCGGGGAGCTGTTTTTT. This codes for CAWSVRSTGELFF. The chain links TRBV30 to TRBJ2-2; D unresolved. The CDR3 totals 13 residues. Germline-derived CDR1 and CDR2 are GTSNPN and SVGIG (reference sequence). Between the trimmed V and J ends, which lost 0 bases and 4 bases, there was a span of 6 bases.